These 8 T cell receptor beta chains came from one sample sequenced in a study of vaccination effects on CD4 cells after COVID-19 (dated by TCRdb to between 2021 and 2024). Library prep was done by the immunoSEQ multiplex PCR assay. Drawn from immuneACCESS, this table holds only the in-frame rearrangements with V and J called that TCRdb kept. Clones are partly lost; checked studies trace under half to an unresolved V gene and leave the rest unexplained. This sample gives tens of thousands of clones in total; approximately 72% of them show up just once. The ten most abundant clones make up 4.3% of the sample. The antigens these receptors bind are not known. After 10 days of culture, CD4+ T cells were isolated with the EasySep CD4+ T cell isolation kit. Two doses of either the BNT162b2 or the mRNA-1273 mRNA SARS-CoV-2 vaccine were administered to participants. Sequences were derived from CD4+ T cells from PBMCs cultured without peptide, sampled after COVID-19 vaccination. These receptors came from a human donor who received a COVID-19 vaccine.

By share, this clone ranks as medium-sized. The V call is TRBV30, the J call TRBJ1-1; TRBD1 is a possible D gene (6 bases). The CDR3 is 11 residues long. Germline lookup yields CDR1 GTSNPN and CDR2 SVGIG (reference sequence). V was clipped by 4 bases and J by 11 bases, with 14 bases between them. DNA for the CDR3: TGTGCCTGGAAACAGGGAGGTTTCGCTTTCTTT. Encoded protein: CAWKQGGFAFF.

This clone has just one count. The J gene is TRBJ2-7, the V gene TRBV10-1; 8 bases map to TRBD1. The CDR3 extends over 17 amino acids. V lost 2 bases to trimming and J lost 2 bases; unmatched junction nucleotides: 11. Germline values: CDR1 WNHNN, CDR2 SYGVQD (reference sequence). The CDR3 region has the DNA TGCGCCAGCAGTGAGCCGAGCCCGGACAGGGCCGCCTACGAGCAGTACTTC. Amino acid sequence: CASSEPSPDRAAYEQYF.

The chain has TRBV7-2 and TRBJ2-1; 8 positions agree with TRBD2. After removal of 5 bases from V and 10 bases from J, the junction contained 4 bases not matched to a gene. The germline V gene has CDR1 SGHTA and CDR2 FQGNSA. This CDR3 region has 12 residues. For the CDR3, the DNA is TGTGCCAGCAGCATACCGGGGGGGGAGCAGTTCTTC. Protein: CASSIPGGEQFF.

The CDR3 DNA is TGTGCCAGCATCACGGATCCCACTAGCACAGATACGCAGTATTTT. Translated: CASITDPTSTDTQYF. The chain recombines TRBV7-2 with TRBJ2-3; no definite D call. V was shortened by 7 bases and J by 0 bases, with 14 bases between the two germline ends. There are 15 residues in the CDR3. From germline, CDR1 is SGHTA and CDR2 FQGNSA.

This clone was detected once. The chain combines TRBV5-1 with TRBJ2-5; 8 nucleotides line up with TRBD1. Germline CDR1 SGHRS, CDR2 YFSETQ. V lost 4 bases and J lost 5; bases outside the gene matches: 13. The CDR3 runs 16 residues. The CDR3 DNA reads as TGCGCCAGCAGCCTCTCCAGGGGGCCTCTAAGGGAGACCCAGTACTTC. As protein: CASSLSRGPLRETQYF. Based on the CDR3 plus reference TRBV5-1 and TRBJ2-5, the full variable domain is KAGVTQTPRYLIKTRGQQVTLSCSPISGHRSVSWYQQTPGQGLQFLFEYFSETQRNKGNFPGRFSGRQFSNSRSEMNVSTLELGDSALYLCASSLSRGPLRETQYFGPGTRLLVL.

V gene TRBV6-5 combines with J gene TRBJ2-7; TRBD2 might be the D (5 bases). Per the germline V gene, CDR1 is MNHEY and CDR2 is SVGAGI. This CDR3 has 14 amino acids. The V gene lost 5 bases and the J gene lost 1 base, with 12 bases spanning the gap. DNA for the CDR3: TGTGCCAGCAGTCCTGCGAAGCGGTCCTACGAGCAGTACTTC. It yields the protein CASSPAKRSYEQYF.

This chain connects TRBV24-1 to TRBJ1-1; 11 bases line up with TRBD1. Germline V CDR1 and CDR2: KGHDR, SFDVKD. The CDR3 is made up of 13 amino acids. Trimming at V came to 9 bases and at J to 5 bases, leaving 4 bases not matched to a gene. The CDR3 sequence is CATSGTGGTEAFF. The DNA of the CDR3 is TGTGCCACCTCCGGGACAGGGGGTACTGAAGCTTTCTTT.

This clone was observed a handful of times. J is TRBJ1-1 and V is TRBV6-5, with D unresolved. This CDR3 is 13 amino acids long. The V gene's germline CDR1 is MNHEY and CDR2 SVGAGI. V lost 6 bases, J lost 1 base, and 9 bases lay in between. CDR3 in DNA: TGTGCCAGCAGCCAAGCAGGGAACACTGAAGCTTTCTTT. Its translation: CASSQAGNTEAFF.